This record concerns one T cell receptor beta chain sequence. Its antigen is unidentified. Every specimen provided roughly 1-10 million cryopreserved PBMC before DNA extraction took place. The libraries were made with immunoSEQ v3.0 at survey level. The data were produced by immunoSEQ multiplex PCR, yet TCRdb's version contains in-frame clones alone and is incomplete. The table has under 50,000 clones, 94% seen once. CDR3 length equals 14 residues. The V gene end was trimmed by 3 bases and the J gene end by 4 bases; junction bases not matched to a gene: 8. The germline V gene encodes CDR1 SQVTM and CDR2 ANQGSEA. This sample was taken from a study of long-term antiretroviral therapy in people with HIV. Study-level results: Clones that expanded before ART (that is, prior to treatment) dominated the repertoire at all time points. Collection of the blood, which took place between about 2003 and 2017, possibly occurred under older ART regimens. The study found narrower CDR3 length ranges in HIV repertoires than in controls.

Sequencing used unsorted PBMCs, obtained about 9 years after starting antiretroviral therapy. This chain uses TRBV29-1 with TRBJ2-5; 7 bases are shared with TRBD2. The receptor was isolated from a young man with HIV. In DNA form, the CDR3 reads TGCAGCGTTGATCTGGGGGGGGAAGGAGAGACCCAGTACTTC. Its protein is CSVDLGGEGETQYF.